One and the same sample provided the 14 T cell receptor beta chains below, sequenced in a study of blood T cell repertoires in COVID-19. Sequencing was performed with immunoSEQ multiplex PCR; in TCRdb, only in-frame clones are kept and a portion is missing. This table holds around 150,000 clones, approximately 80% found once. Source material: peripheral blood. The receptors originated from a man aged 70-80 years with acute or convalescent COVID-19.

CDR3 sequence (DNA): TGTGCCAGCAGCTTGTTTGGTTCGGGACAGGGCAATCAGCCCCAGCATTTT. Its protein product is CASSLFGSGQGNQPQHF. This chain links TRBV5-6 with TRBJ1-5, with 8 bases fitting TRBD1. The V and J ends lost 1 base and 2 bases, in that order; junction bases with no gene match: 8. The CDR3 sequence is 17 residues long. Germline CDR1 reads SGHDT; CDR2 reads YYEEEE.

This sequence joins TRBV28 and TRBJ1-2; weak D call: TRBD1 (6 bases). The CDR3 runs 13 residues. Germline CDR1 and CDR2: MDHEN and SYDVKM. V lost 7 bases and J lost 4, with 13 bases in between. Here the CDR3 DNA reads TGTGCCAGCACCCCGTTGGGGGCCTATGGCTACACCTTC. Translated, it gives CASTPLGAYGYTF.

The CDR3, as DNA: TGCGCCAGCAGCTTAGCCGGGTCTTTTGCCACTGAAGCTTTCTTT. Protein: CASSLAGSFATEAFF. The chain has TRBV5-1 and TRBJ1-1; D is unresolved. In germline, CDR1 is SGHRS, CDR2 YFSETQ. The CDR3 sequence is 15 residues long. V was trimmed by 2 bases and J by 4 bases, leaving 15 bases between them.

A single count supports this clone. The genes are TRBV6-5 and TRBJ2-7; 7 bases map to TRBD1. The germline CDR1 and CDR2 sequences are MNHEY and SVGAGI. The CDR3 extends over 14 amino acids. V was pared by 5 bases and J by 5 bases, with 9 bases of the junction left unmatched. The CDR3 reads CASSRGQETHEQYF. In DNA, the CDR3 is TGTGCCAGCAGTCGAGGACAGGAAACTCACGAGCAGTACTTC.

The chain employs TRBV19 and TRBJ2-5, with 9 bases identical to TRBD2. This CDR3 contains 16 residues. Germline V gene data show CDR1 as LNHDA and CDR2 as SQIVND (reference sequence). J was trimmed by 4 bases and V by 7 bases; bases with no gene match: 13. CDR3 protein: CASTPPGSGGGETQYF. CDR3 DNA: TGTGCCAGTACCCCCCCGGGTAGCGGGGGCGGAGAGACCCAGTACTTC.

The chain couples TRBV3-1 (or the pseudogene TRBV3-2) to TRBJ2-5, with 8 bases matching TRBD1. Germline-derived CDR1 and CDR2 are LGHDT and YNNKEL (reference sequence). The CDR3 extends over 14 amino acids. V was pared by 3 bases and J by 5 bases, with 5 bases of the junction left unmatched. CDR3 bases: TGTGCCAGCAGCCACCAGGACAGGGTTGAGACCCAGTACTTC. This codes for CASSHQDRVETQYF.

The V call is TRBV3-1 (or the pseudogene TRBV3-2), the J call TRBJ2-1; D uncertain. Per the germline V gene, CDR1 is LGHDT and CDR2 is YNNKEL (reference sequence). This CDR3 has 14 residues. The ends were cut back, 0 bases at V and 9 bases at J, with 12 bases in the middle. The CDR3 reads CASSQDGHSLEQFF. The CDR3, as DNA: TGTGCCAGCAGCCAAGATGGGCATTCACTTGAGCAGTTCTTC.

The chain joins TRBV11-3 to TRBJ2-7; no definite D call. Germline-derived CDR1 and CDR2 are SGHNT and YENEEA. The V gene lost 2 bases and the J gene lost 2 bases, with 13 bases spanning the gap. The CDR3 contains 15 residues. The CDR3 sequence: CASSLQPGEAYEQYF. CDR3 nucleotides: TGTGCCAGCAGCTTACAACCTGGAGAGGCCTACGAGCAGTACTTC.

Here the CDR3 reads CASSRPGQGADGYTF. CDR3 DNA sequence: TGCGCCAGCAGCAGACCGGGACAGGGGGCGGATGGCTACACCTTC. The V and J genes are TRBV5-1 and TRBJ1-2, with 12 bases that match TRBD1. The junction had 7 bases not matched to a gene; V was cut back by 4 bases and J by 6 bases. Germline V gene data show CDR1 as SGHRS and CDR2 as YFSETQ. This CDR3 is 15 amino acids long.

The rearrangement links TRBV7-3 to TRBJ2-3; 10 bases line up with TRBD2. V was pared by 5 bases and J by 3 bases, with 2 bases of the junction left unmatched. The CDR3 loop spans 14 amino acids. In germline, CDR1 is SGHTA, CDR2 FQGTGA. Here the CDR3 DNA reads TGTGCCAGCAGCCGGGGACTAGCGACAGATACGCAGTATTTT. Its protein is CASSRGLATDTQYF.

This chain links TRBV6-5 with TRBJ2-7, with a weak D call TRBD1 (5 bases). Trimming removed 0 bases at V and 0 bases at J, with 6 bases between. The CDR3 loop spans 14 amino acids. The germline CDR1 and CDR2 sequences are MNHEY and SVGAGI. CDR3 in amino acids: CASSYSDSSYEQYF. Here the CDR3 DNA reads TGTGCCAGCAGTTACTCAGACAGCTCCTACGAGCAGTACTTC.

This clone was detected a few times. The V call is TRBV10-3, the J call TRBJ2-7, with 13 bases matching TRBD2. Germline CDR1 reads ENHRY; CDR2 reads SYGVKD. V was pared by 6 bases and J by 2 bases, with 7 bases of the junction left unmatched. This CDR3 has 16 amino acids. The CDR3 here is CAIRAGTSGVPYEQYF. CDR3 DNA sequence: TGTGCCATCAGGGCCGGGACTAGCGGGGTGCCCTACGAGCAGTACTTC.

The rearrangement joins TRBV5-1 to TRBJ2-2; D is undetermined. Germline V gene sequence: CDR1 SGHRS, CDR2 YFSETQ. This CDR3 has 16 residues. Trimming stripped 7 bases from V and 5 bases from J, with 21 bases between. The chain's CDR3 is CASQGGDPKKTGELFF. The CDR3 DNA sequence: TGCGCCAGCCAAGGTGGAGACCCCAAGAAGACCGGGGAGCTGTTTTTT.

This sequence joins TRBV3-1 (or the pseudogene TRBV3-2) and TRBJ2-3; 7 positions match TRBD1. The CDR3 has 18 amino acids. The trim removed 0 bases at V and 1 base at J, leaving 10 bases unmatched. Germline V gene data show CDR1 as LGHDT and CDR2 as YNNKEL (reference sequence). The CDR3: CASSQEYWSTGRTDTQYF. The CDR3 DNA reads as TGTGCCAGCAGCCAAGAGTACTGGTCGACAGGGCGCACAGATACGCAGTATTTT.